This TCR beta chain was profiled in a study of blood T cell repertoires in COVID-19. Study-wide context: Acute and convalescent COVID-19 specimens originated in the United States, Italy and Spain. Sample material is recorded as cDNA or gDNA derived from T cells, B-cell-depleted T cells, or PBMCs.

The table came from immunoSEQ multiplex PCR; TCRdb's copy has only in-frame clones and leaves some out. The sample shows about 53,000 clones, 86% of them seen only once. Trimming pared 7 bases from V and 5 bases from J, leaving 21 bases between. The CDR3 loop spans 15 amino acids. Germline V CDR1 and CDR2: SGDLS, YYNGEE. The sequence derives from an elderly man with acute or convalescent COVID-19. V usage is TRBV9 and J usage is TRBJ1-2; tentatively, D is TRBD1 (6 bases). The sequenced sample consisted of peripheral blood. The CDR3 here is CASGPGTTQQYGYTF. CDR3 bases: TGTGCCAGCGGCCCCGGGACAACACAACAATATGGCTACACCTTC.